The 32 T cell receptor beta chains below all came from one sample that was sequenced in a study of post-analysis software for immune sequencing data. Overall study results and limits: Among 5 or 6 TRBV segments more frequent in patients than controls were TRBV5-6, TRBV5-1 and TRBV20-1.

Unique molecular identifiers had been added to the TCR beta cDNA libraries. TCRdb re-called the PCR reads with MiXCR, one entry per CDR3 protein. Counted here are about 460,000 distinct CDR3 sequences, nearly 45% occurring once; the ten biggest clones make up 9% to 13%. Antigen specificity for these receptors is unknown. Specimen: blood. Receptors originate from a girl aged 10-17 years with multiple sclerosis.

In its sample, this clonotype was seen a few times. The chain combines TRBV20-1 with TRBJ2-7; 10 bases are shared with TRBD2. Germline CDR1 is DFQATT and CDR2 is SNEGSKA (reference sequence). The CDR3 is 14 residues long. The trim removed 0 bases at V and 2 bases at J, leaving 1 base unmatched. CDR3 nucleotide sequence: TGCAGTGCTAGAGACCTAGCGGGGGCCTACGAGCAGTACTTC. It translates to CSARDLAGAYEQYF.

This rearrangement joins TRBV20-1 to TRBJ2-7; 10 positions agree with TRBD2. Looked up from germline, CDR1 is DFQATT and CDR2 is SNEGSKA (reference sequence). The CDR3 covers 14 residues. The trim removed 3 bases at V and 2 bases at J, leaving 4 bases unmatched. DNA of the CDR3: TGCAGTGCTAGTCTAGCGGGAGTTGCCTACGAGCAGTACTTC. Translation gives CSASLAGVAYEQYF.

This clonotype has a handful of counts. The rearrangement links TRBV6-5 to TRBJ2-5; D is ambiguous. Germline CDR1 reads MNHEY; CDR2 reads SVGAGI. The CDR3 consists of 12 residues. V was cut by 5 bases and J by 0 bases, with 4 bases left in between. Written as DNA, the CDR3 is TGTGCCAGCAGTGAGGACCAAGAGACCCAGTACTTC. Its protein is CASSEDQETQYF.

V gene TRBV10-3 combines with J gene TRBJ2-7; TRBD1 aligns across 8 bases. CDR3 length: 14 amino acids. Germline V gene data show CDR1 as ENHRY and CDR2 as SYGVKD. V gave up 8 bases and J gave up 3 bases; unmatched junction bases: 9. CDR3 residues: CAIGGNGQGYEQYF. CDR3 sequence (DNA): TGTGCCATCGGGGGCAACGGACAGGGCTACGAGCAGTACTTC.

V is TRBV20-1 and J is TRBJ2-5; D might be TRBD1 (7 bases). Deletions cut 0 bases from V and 5 bases from J, with 10 bases between. The germline V gene encodes CDR1 DFQATT and CDR2 SNEGSKA (reference sequence). CDR3 size: 13 residues. DNA of the CDR3: TGCAGTGCTAGAGAGCCAGGGGGGGAGACCCAGTACTTC. Translation gives CSAREPGGETQYF.

The chain carries TRBV7-9 and TRBJ2-4; maybe TRBD2 (6 bases). The germline V gene has CDR1 SEHNR and CDR2 FQNEAQ (reference sequence). The CDR3 has 15 residues. With 5 bases removed from V and 8 bases from J, the gap between germline ends came to 19 bases. CDR3 region: CASSNNRDWVDIQYF. In DNA, the CDR3 is TGTGCCAGCAGCAATAACCGGGACTGGGTGGACATTCAGTACTTC.

V and J are TRBV2 and TRBJ1-4; the D is unclear. Between the trimmed V and J ends, which lost 11 bases and 8 bases, there was a span of 15 bases. This CDR3 is built from 12 residues. Germline CDR1 and CDR2: SNHLY and FYNNEI. The CDR3 DNA reads as TGTGCCGGCACTGGCGACGGAGAAAAACTGTTTTTT. It translates to CAGTGDGEKLFF. The whole variable domain, filled in from reference TRBV2 and TRBJ1-4, reads EPEVTQTPSHQVTQMGQEVILRCVPISNHLYFYWYRQILGQKVEFLVSFYNNEISEKSEIFDDQFSVERPDGSNFTLKIRSTKLEDSAMYFCAGTGDGEKLFFGSGTQLSVL.

This chain connects TRBV6-5 to TRBJ2-7, with 10 bases aligning to TRBD1. The germline V gene has CDR1 MNHEY and CDR2 SVGAGI. Trimming took 4 bases from V and 6 from J; bases not matched to a gene: 3. The CDR3 runs to 13 residues. The CDR3 coding sequence is TGTGCCAGCAGTTCGCGGACAGGGGGCGAGCAGTACTTC. Translation: CASSSRTGGEQYF.

V and J are TRBV5-1 and TRBJ2-7, with D uncertain. Per germline, CDR1 SGHRS and CDR2 YFSETQ. V was shortened by 1 base and J by 2 bases, with 10 bases between the two germline ends. This CDR3 has 14 residues. The DNA for the CDR3 is TGCGCCAGCAGCTTGAGGGTGGGTACCTACGAGCAGTACTTC. Translation: CASSLRVGTYEQYF.

The chain has TRBV20-1 and TRBJ2-1; TRBD2 aligns across 7 bases. Germline lookup yields CDR1 DFQATT and CDR2 SNEGSKA (reference sequence). The CDR3 runs 13 residues. With V trimmed by 6 bases and J by 5 bases, 7 bases remained unmatched. The CDR3 sequence is CSAGGLRNNEQFF. CDR3 sequence (DNA): TGCAGTGCCGGGGGACTACGAAACAATGAGCAGTTCTTC.

The chain combines TRBV5-1 with TRBJ2-1; TRBD2 aligns across 9 bases. Germline values: CDR1 SGHRS, CDR2 YFSETQ. This CDR3 has 16 amino acids. V shed 1 base and J 5 bases; nucleotides not matched to a gene: 7. The CDR3 coding sequence is TGCGCCAGCAGCTTGATCGTCGGGACTAGCAACAATGAGCAGTTCTTC. It encodes CASSLIVGTSNNEQFF.

This chain connects TRBV3-1 to TRBJ2-7; 9 bases are a match to TRBD1. The germline gives CDR1 LGHDT, CDR2 YNNKEL (reference sequence). The V and J ends lost 4 bases and 3 bases, in that order; junction bases with no gene match: 7. This CDR3 spans 15 amino acids. This chain's CDR3 is CASSLWGQGLYEQYF. The CDR3 bases are TGTGCCAGCAGCCTTTGGGGACAGGGCCTCTACGAGCAGTACTTC.

The J gene is TRBJ2-5, the V gene TRBV20-1, with 7 bases identical to TRBD2. The CDR3 consists of 17 residues. V lost 5 bases to trimming and J lost 5 bases; unmatched junction nucleotides: 20. CDR1 is DFQATT, CDR2 SNEGSKA, per germline (reference sequence). CDR3 protein: CSAASVSAGAEGETQYF. The CDR3 nucleotides read TGCAGTGCTGCGTCAGTGTCGGCGGGAGCTGAAGGGGAGACCCAGTACTTC.

This clonotype appeared a few times. The chain joins TRBV5-1 to TRBJ2-3; no clear D. The CDR3 has 14 residues. Trimming took off 0 bases at V and 2 bases at J, with 7 bases between the two ends. The germline V gene has CDR1 SGHRS and CDR2 YFSETQ. CDR3 bases: TGCGCCAGCAGCTTGGGAGTACCCACAGATACGCAGTATTTT. It is translated as CASSLGVPTDTQYF.

J is TRBJ2-6 and V is TRBV6-2 or TRBV6-3; 7 bases fit TRBD1. This CDR3 has 15 residues. Germline V gene sequence: CDR1 MNHEY, CDR2 SVGEGT. The trim removed 6 bases at V and 0 bases at J, leaving 2 bases unmatched. CDR3 loop: CASSGQVSGANVLTF. The DNA of the CDR3 is TGTGCCAGCAGCGGACAGGTCTCTGGGGCCAACGTCCTGACTTTC.

The sample holds a few counts of this clonotype. One junction end disagrees with the germline gene, perhaps due to a read error. As DNA, the CDR3 is TGTGGCGCTGGGACTAGCTTCGCCCAGTACTTC. Protein product: CGAGTSFAQYF. The chain recombines TRBV20-1 with TRBJ2-5; 9 bases match TRBD2. Germline lookup yields CDR1 DFQATT and CDR2 SNEGSKA (reference sequence). This CDR3 region has 11 residues.

The chain employs TRBV6-2 or TRBV6-3 and TRBJ1-5, with a weak D call TRBD1 (5 bases). With 3 bases removed from V and 4 bases from J, the gap between germline ends came to 16 bases. This CDR3 has 16 residues. Per the germline V gene, CDR1 is MNHEY and CDR2 is SVGEGT. The CDR3 spells CASSYLGEGRNQPQHF. CDR3 nucleotides: TGTGCCAGCAGTTATTTGGGGGAAGGACGGAATCAGCCCCAGCATTTT.

This chain joins TRBV18 and TRBJ2-1; TRBD2 is a possible D gene (5 bases). This CDR3 comprises 14 residues. CDR1 is KGHSH and CDR2 is LQKENI in the germline V gene. V was shortened by 2 bases and J by 7 bases, with 12 bases between the two germline ends. The CDR3 region is CASSPTPRRNEQFF. The CDR3, as DNA: TGTGCCAGCTCACCAACCCCAAGGAGGAATGAGCAGTTCTTC. Full variable domain (remainder filled in from reference TRBV18 and TRBJ2-1): NAGVMQNPRHLVRRRGQEARLRCSPMKGHSHVYWYRQLPEEGLKFMVYLQKENIIDESGMPKERFSAEFPKEGPSILRIQQVVRGDSAAYFCASSPTPRRNEQFFGPGTRLTVL.

The J gene is TRBJ2-5, the V gene TRBV29-1; 8 nucleotides agree with TRBD1. V trimming: 1 base; J trimming: 10 bases; junction bases outside the gene matches: 8. This CDR3 has 13 residues. CDR1 SQVTM and CDR2 ANQGSEA come from the germline V gene. The CDR3 DNA reads as TGCAGCGTTGAAGCCGGGACAGGAGTAAACCAGTACTTC. Protein: CSVEAGTGVNQYF. The whole variable domain, remainder taken from reference TRBV29-1 and TRBJ2-5, is SAVISQKPSRDICQRGTSLTIQCQVDSQVTMMFWYRQQPGQSLTLIATANQGSEATYESGFVIDKFPISRPNLTFSTLTVSNMSPEDSSIYLCSVEAGTGVNQYFGPGTRLLVL.

The J gene is TRBJ2-5, the V gene TRBV7-2, with a tentative D call TRBD1 (5 bases). Trimming took 3 bases from V and 2 from J, leaving 13 bases between them. The V gene's germline CDR1 is SGHTA and CDR2 FQGNSA. The CDR3 consists of 15 residues. This CDR3 reads CASSFFAREQETQYF. Here the CDR3 DNA reads TGTGCCAGCAGCTTTTTCGCCAGGGAACAAGAGACCCAGTACTTC.

V and J are TRBV9 and TRBJ2-3; 7 bases map to TRBD1. This CDR3 contains 14 residues. The V gene end was trimmed by 0 bases and the J gene end by 6 bases; junction bases not matched to a gene: 4. Germline V CDR1 and CDR2: SGDLS, YYNGEE. The CDR3 region is CASSVVGGSDTQYF. CDR3 coding DNA: TGTGCCAGCAGCGTAGTAGGGGGCTCCGATACGCAGTATTTT.

This clonotype was recorded once. The chain recombines TRBV25-1 with TRBJ1-2, with TRBD1 matching over 10 bases. Germline V gene lookup returns CDR1 MGHDK and CDR2 SYGVNS. Unmatched junction bases numbered 11, after V lost 5 bases and J lost 8 bases. The CDR3 covers 15 residues. The CDR3 nucleotides read TGTGCCAGCAGTAAAGCCGGGACAGGGGCCGCAGGCTACACCTTC. Translating it yields CASSKAGTGAAGYTF.

This chain uses TRBV3-1 with TRBJ2-1; no clear D gene. With 1 base removed from V and 10 bases from J, the gap between germline ends came to 8 bases. The CDR3 has 12 amino acids. Germline CDR1 reads LGHDT; CDR2 reads YNNKEL (reference sequence). CDR3 amino acids: CASSQGFQEQFF. In DNA form, the CDR3 reads TGTGCCAGCAGCCAAGGTTTTCAGGAGCAGTTCTTC.

The chain has TRBV7-2 and TRBJ1-4; D call uncertain. V lost 4 bases to trimming and J lost 3 bases, with 12 bases between them. CDR1 and CDR2 from the germline V gene are SGHTA and FQGNSA. The CDR3 runs 15 residues. The CDR3 loop reads CASSWAGGSNEKLFF. The CDR3, as DNA: TGTGCCAGCAGCTGGGCGGGAGGGTCTAATGAAAAACTGTTTTTT. The full variable domain, completed using reference TRBV7-2 and TRBJ1-4, is GAGVSQSPSNKVTEKGKDVELRCDPISGHTALYWYRQSLGQGLEFLIYFQGNSAPDKSGLPSDRFSAERTGGSVSTLTIQRTQQEDSAVYLCASSWAGGSNEKLFFGSGTQLSVL.

The chain has TRBV3-1 and TRBJ2-7; D is ambiguous. Trimming left V 0 bases short and J 2 bases short, with 14 bases between. Per the germline V gene, CDR1 is LGHDT and CDR2 is YNNKEL (reference sequence). The CDR3 runs to 16 residues. CDR3 residues: CASSQDALANAYEQYF. Here the CDR3 DNA reads TGTGCCAGCAGCCAAGATGCGCTGGCAAACGCCTACGAGCAGTACTTC.

This chain joins TRBV27 and TRBJ1-2; unclear D gene. The V gene lost 4 bases and the J gene lost 0 bases, with 12 bases spanning the gap. The CDR3 runs 15 residues. CDR1 and CDR2 from the germline V gene are MNHEY and SMNVEV (reference sequence). CDR3 loop: CASSSNGVANYGYTF. For the CDR3, the DNA is TGTGCCAGCAGTTCAAACGGAGTGGCTAACTATGGCTACACCTTC.

The rearrangement links TRBV6-6 to TRBJ2-5; 9 bases match TRBD2. Germline V gives CDR1 MNHNY, CDR2 SVGAGI (reference sequence). The junction had 7 bases not matched to a gene; V was cut back by 7 bases and J by 1 base. The CDR3 length is 15 residues. CDR3 amino acids: CASKGTSGSQETQYF. CDR3 in DNA: TGTGCCAGCAAAGGCACTAGCGGGTCCCAAGAGACCCAGTACTTC.

The chain recombines TRBV9 with TRBJ2-7; D may be TRBD1 (6 bases). CDR3 size: 16 residues. V dropped 4 bases and J dropped 0 bases, with 17 bases sitting between them. CDR1 is SGDLS and CDR2 is YYNGEE in the germline V gene. CDR3: CASSTYTGIGSYEQYF. In DNA form, the CDR3 reads TGTGCCAGCAGCACCTACACAGGGATTGGCTCCTACGAGCAGTACTTC.

This clonotype has only a few counts. This chain connects TRBV7-8 to TRBJ2-3, with D possibly being TRBD1 (5 bases). V was pared by 3 bases and J by 7 bases, with 11 bases between. Germline values: CDR1 SGHVS, CDR2 FQNEAQ. The CDR3 covers 13 residues. CDR3 DNA: TGTGCCAGCAGCTTTGGGGCTCTAAATACGCAGTATTTT. Protein sequence: CASSFGALNTQYF.

The rearrangement links TRBV7-3 to TRBJ2-3, with 10 bases identical to TRBD2. This CDR3 has 16 amino acids. The germline V gene encodes CDR1 SGHTA and CDR2 FQGTGA. Trimming at V came to 7 bases and at J to 1 base, leaving 8 bases not matched to a gene. In DNA, the CDR3 is TGTGCCAGCACAGAAGCGGGAGGGCCAGGCACAGATACGCAGTATTTT. It codes for CASTEAGGPGTDTQYF.

The chain is built from TRBV11-2 and TRBJ1-2; D perhaps matches TRBD1 (6 bases). V lost 0 bases to trimming and J lost 7 bases, with 9 bases between them. The CDR3 runs to 13 residues. CDR1 and CDR2 (germline): SGHAT, FQNNGV. The DNA for the CDR3 is TGTGCCAGCAGCTTAGACAGGGGTTCTGGCTACACCTTC. This encodes CASSLDRGSGYTF.

This chain connects TRBV27 to TRBJ1-1, with a tentative D call TRBD1 (6 bases). The germline V gene encodes CDR1 MNHEY and CDR2 SMNVEV (reference sequence). This CDR3 is 15 amino acids long. The V end lost 4 bases, the J end lost 3 bases, and 15 bases lay between the germline ends. The CDR3 spells CASSSGGGPYTEAFF. The CDR3 nucleotides read TGTGCCAGCAGTTCCGGGGGGGGGCCCTACACTGAAGCTTTCTTT.